The 14 T cell receptor beta chains below all came from one sample that was sequenced in a study of blood T cell repertoires in COVID-19. The assay was immunoSEQ multiplex PCR, and TCRdb's table has in-frame clones only and misses some. The sample holds under 200,000 clones; about four fifths are singletons and the top ten take around 7%. The specimen sequenced was peripheral blood. The receptors were sampled from a man aged 65 to 79 with active or convalescent COVID-19.

V gene TRBV6-1 combines with J gene TRBJ1-6, with D unresolved. This CDR3 contains 15 residues. The germline V gene has CDR1 MNHNS and CDR2 SASEGT. V lost 3 bases and J 6 bases, leaving 12 bases between the germline ends. In nucleotides, the CDR3 is TGTGCCAGCAGTGACGGGTCCCAGCCTAATTCACCCCTCCACTTT. This sequence encodes CASSDGSQPNSPLHF.

The genes are TRBV18 and TRBJ1-2; 10 bases fit TRBD1. The CDR3 has 14 amino acids. With V trimmed by 3 bases and J by 5 bases, 3 bases remained unmatched. Germline V gene lookup returns CDR1 KGHSH and CDR2 LQKENI. CDR3 protein: CASSPGDRGYGYTF. The CDR3 DNA reads as TGTGCCAGCTCACCCGGGGACAGGGGATATGGCTACACCTTC.

CDR3 in DNA: TGTGCCACCAAAGGGGTCGGAGCCATTTTATCACCCCTCCACTTT. Translating gives CATKGVGAILSPLHF. This chain joins TRBV15 and TRBJ1-6; D is perhaps TRBD1 (5 bases). The CDR3 length is 15 residues. Germline CDR1 LNHNV, CDR2 YYDKDF (reference sequence). Trimming left V 7 bases short and J 10 bases short, with 20 bases between. Complete variable domain (other parts from reference TRBV15 and TRBJ1-6): DAMVIQNPRYQVTQFGKPVTLSCSQTLNHNVMYWYQQKSSQAPKLLFHYYDKDFNNEADTPDNFQSRRPNTSFCFLDIRSPGLGDTAMYLCATKGVGAILSPLHFGNGTRLTVT.

The genes are TRBV6-5 and TRBJ1-2; 7 bases align to TRBD1. V lost 2 bases, J lost 8 bases, and 8 bases stayed unmatched. The CDR3 sequence is 14 residues long. Germline lookup yields CDR1 MNHEY and CDR2 SVGAGI. The CDR3 here is CASSYGGTAEGYTF. In DNA form, the CDR3 reads TGTGCCAGCAGTTACGGGGGGACAGCGGAGGGCTACACCTTC.

CDR3 sequence (DNA): TGTGCCAGCAGTGGGTTAGCGGGGCCCATCGGGGAGCTGTTTTTT. Translated, it gives CASSGLAGPIGELFF. The chain combines TRBV5-5 with TRBJ2-2; 8 bases are shared with TRBD2. After removal of 5 bases from V and 7 bases from J, the junction contained 10 bases not matched to a gene. CDR3 length equals 15 residues. Germline CDR1 reads SGHKS; CDR2 reads YYEKEE (reference sequence).

This chain uses TRBV27 with TRBJ2-7; D may be TRBD1 (6 bases). The CDR3 sequence is 15 residues long. Trimming removed 5 bases from V and 0 bases from J, with 14 bases in between. The V gene's germline CDR1 is MNHEY and CDR2 SMNVEV (reference sequence). CDR3 in amino acids: CASSRPGATSYEQYF. The CDR3, as DNA: TGTGCCAGCAGTCGTCCAGGGGCCACCTCCTACGAGCAGTACTTC.

The chain couples TRBV25-1 to TRBJ2-3; D remains unclear. Trimming left V 6 bases short and J 0 bases short, with 16 bases between. The germline CDR1 and CDR2 sequences are MGHDK and SYGVNS. The CDR3 consists of 16 residues. CDR3 coding DNA: TGTGCCAGCAGCCGATGGGCATCAGCTAGCACAGATACGCAGTATTTT. Amino acid sequence: CASSRWASASTDTQYF.

With respect to this clone: Compared with germline, one end of the junction differs, possibly owing to a read error. The chain has TRBV7-7 and TRBJ2-2; TRBD2 matches at 7 bases. CDR1 and CDR2 (germline): SSHAT, FNYEAQ (reference sequence). CDR3 size: 15 residues. For the CDR3, the DNA is TGTGCTAGCAGCTTGGGGCTAGCGGATTACGGGGAGCTGTTTTTT. It translates to CASSLGLADYGELFF. The full variable domain, rest sourced from reference TRBV7-7 and TRBJ2-2, is GAGVSQSPRYKVTKRGQDVTLRCDPISSHATLYWYQQALGQGPEFLTYFNYEAQPDKSGLPSDRFSAERPEGSISTLTIQRTEQRDSAMYRCASSLGLADYGELFFGEGSRLTVL.

V usage is TRBV5-8 and J usage is TRBJ1-4; 8 nucleotides align to TRBD1. This CDR3 spans 16 amino acids. Per the germline V gene, CDR1 is SGHTS and CDR2 is YDEGEE. After removal of 3 bases from V and 7 bases from J, the junction contained 11 bases not matched to a gene. The CDR3 DNA reads as TGTGCCAGCAGCTCCTGGGACAGGTCAAAGAGTGAAAAACTGTTTTTT. The encoded protein is CASSSWDRSKSEKLFF. The whole variable domain, filled in from reference TRBV5-8 and TRBJ1-4, reads EAGVTQSPTHLIKTRGQQATLRCSPISGHTSVYWYQQALGLGLQFLLWYDEGEERNRGNFPPRFSGRQFPNYSSELNVNALELEDSALYLCASSSWDRSKSEKLFFGSGTQLSVL.

The chain has TRBV5-1 and TRBJ1-6, with no clear D. V dropped 4 bases and J dropped 7 bases, with 9 bases sitting between them. The CDR3 is 13 amino acids. CDR1 SGHRS and CDR2 YFSETQ come from the germline V gene. This CDR3 reads CASSLEQNSPLHF. The CDR3 DNA reads TGCGCCAGCAGCCTGGAACAGAATTCACCCCTCCACTTT. Variable domain in full (rest from reference TRBV5-1 and TRBJ1-6): KAGVTQTPRYLIKTRGQQVTLSCSPISGHRSVSWYQQTPGQGLQFLFEYFSETQRNKGNFPGRFSGRQFSNSRSEMNVSTLELGDSALYLCASSLEQNSPLHFGNGTRLTVT.

The chain uses TRBV3-1 (or the pseudogene TRBV3-2) and TRBJ2-5; D is uncertain. V was pared by 6 bases and J by 5 bases, with 13 bases between. Germline V CDR1 and CDR2: LGHDT, YNNKEL (reference sequence). This CDR3 region has 13 residues. CDR3: CASRLSGRETQYF. CDR3 coding DNA: TGTGCCAGCAGGCTTAGTGGTCGGGAGACCCAGTACTTC.

The gene calls are TRBV7-3 and TRBJ2-2, with D possibly being TRBD2 (6 bases). This CDR3 is 15 amino acids long. V was pared by 3 bases and J by 4 bases, with 12 bases between. Germline V CDR1 and CDR2: SGHTA, FQGTGA. The CDR3, as DNA: TGTGCCAGCAGCTTGACGGGAGAAGGCACCGGGGAGCTGTTTTTT. It encodes CASSLTGEGTGELFF.

The chain carries TRBV21-1 and TRBJ1-3; the D call of TRBD1 is as the table states it, not checked on the DNA. TRBV21-1 is shown as a pseudogene. CDR3 length: 19 residues. The CDR3 protein is CASRKAQDRAGLSGNTIYF. CDR3 sequence (DNA): TGTGCCAGCAGAAAAGCTCAGGACAGGGCCGGCCTCTCTGGAAACACCATATATTTT.

This chain uses TRBV20-1 with TRBJ1-2; perhaps TRBD1 as D (6 bases). The germline V and J ends were trimmed by 6 bases and 9 bases, with 11 bases remaining between them. Looked up from germline, CDR1 is DFQATT and CDR2 is SNEGSKA (reference sequence). The CDR3 loop spans 10 amino acids. The chain's CDR3 is CSARGSRYTF. DNA of the CDR3: TGCAGTGCCAGGGGCAGCCGCTACACCTTC.